These 2 T cell receptor beta chains came from one sample sequenced in a study of cytomegalovirus exposure and HLA in healthy donors (dated 2017 in TCRdb). Libraries came from the immunoSEQ multiplex PCR assay. For the multiplex PCR, a mixture combining 60 forward primers for TCR Vbeta segments and 13 reverse primers for TCR Jbeta segments was used. Not all clones reach the TCRdb copy of this immuneACCESS table, which keeps in-frame sequences only. Checked studies attribute under half of the gap to unresolved V genes and leave the rest unexplained. The sample profile shows around 100,000 clones; less than 85% of them were found once. 2% to 2.5% of the sample rests with the top ten. The source material was PBMCs. The receptor source for this set is a young man in good health and CMV-seronegative.

The V gene is TRBV29-1, the J gene TRBJ2-1, with 8 bases matching TRBD2. CDR1 and CDR2 (germline): SQVTM, ANQGSEA. The CDR3 loop spans 16 amino acids. The V and J ends lost 5 bases and 0 bases, in that order; junction bases with no gene match: 9. CDR3 sequence reads: CSVRAGGTSSYNEQFF. CDR3 sequence (DNA): TGCAGCGTTAGGGCGGGGGGAACCAGCTCCTACAATGAGCAGTTCTTC.

The table lists this clone with a few counts. The gene calls are TRBV6-4 and TRBJ2-3; 7 bases are a match to TRBD1. The V gene end was trimmed by 0 bases and the J gene end by 0 bases; junction bases not matched to a gene: 0. This CDR3 has 15 amino acids. Germline assignment: CDR1 MRHNA and CDR2 SNTAGT. The CDR3 nucleotides are TGTGCCAGCAGTGACTCGACAGGGAGCACAGATACGCAGTATTTT. It codes for CASSDSTGSTDTQYF.